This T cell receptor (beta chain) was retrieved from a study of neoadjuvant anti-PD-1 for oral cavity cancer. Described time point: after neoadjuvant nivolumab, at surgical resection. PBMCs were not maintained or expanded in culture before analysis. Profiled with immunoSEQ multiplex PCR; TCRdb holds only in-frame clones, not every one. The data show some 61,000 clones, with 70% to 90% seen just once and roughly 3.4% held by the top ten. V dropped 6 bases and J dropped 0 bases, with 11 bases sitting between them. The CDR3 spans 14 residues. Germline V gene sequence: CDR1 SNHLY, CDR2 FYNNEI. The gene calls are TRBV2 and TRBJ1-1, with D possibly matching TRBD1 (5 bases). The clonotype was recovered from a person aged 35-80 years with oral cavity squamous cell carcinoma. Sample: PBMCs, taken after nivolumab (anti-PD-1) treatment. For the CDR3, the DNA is TGTGCCAGCAGCCAGGGACGGTTGAACACTGAAGCTTTCTTT. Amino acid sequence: CASSQGRLNTEAFF.